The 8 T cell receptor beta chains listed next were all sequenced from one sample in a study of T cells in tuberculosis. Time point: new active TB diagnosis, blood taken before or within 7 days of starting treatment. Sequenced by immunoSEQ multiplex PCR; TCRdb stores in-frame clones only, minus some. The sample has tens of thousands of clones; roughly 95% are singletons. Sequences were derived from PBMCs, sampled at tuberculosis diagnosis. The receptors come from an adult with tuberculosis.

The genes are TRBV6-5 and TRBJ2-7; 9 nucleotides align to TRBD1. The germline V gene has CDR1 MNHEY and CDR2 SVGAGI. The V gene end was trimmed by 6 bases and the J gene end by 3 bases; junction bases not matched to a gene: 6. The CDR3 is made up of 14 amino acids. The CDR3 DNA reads TGTGCCAGCAGCCCCCCGGGACAGGGCTACGAGCAGTACTTC. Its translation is CASSPPGQGYEQYF.

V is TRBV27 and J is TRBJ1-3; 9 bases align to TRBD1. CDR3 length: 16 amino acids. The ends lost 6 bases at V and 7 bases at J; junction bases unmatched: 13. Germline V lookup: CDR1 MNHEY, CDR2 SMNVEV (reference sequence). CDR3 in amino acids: CASSLPAPGQGNTIYF. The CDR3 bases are TGTGCCAGCAGCCTTCCCGCCCCGGGACAGGGCAACACCATATATTTT.

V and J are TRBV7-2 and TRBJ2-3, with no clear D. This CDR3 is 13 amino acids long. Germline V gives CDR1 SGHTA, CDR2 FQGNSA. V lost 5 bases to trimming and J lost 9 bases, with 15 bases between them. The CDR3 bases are TGTGCCAGCAGCCTCCAACTAAGAGGAACGCAGTATTTT. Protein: CASSLQLRGTQYF.

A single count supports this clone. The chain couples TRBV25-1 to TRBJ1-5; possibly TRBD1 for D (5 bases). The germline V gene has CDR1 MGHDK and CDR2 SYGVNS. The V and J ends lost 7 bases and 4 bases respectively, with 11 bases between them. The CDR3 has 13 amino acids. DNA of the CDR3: TGTGCCAGCACCTCGGGGGGGAATCAGCCCCAGCATTTT. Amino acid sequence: CASTSGGNQPQHF.

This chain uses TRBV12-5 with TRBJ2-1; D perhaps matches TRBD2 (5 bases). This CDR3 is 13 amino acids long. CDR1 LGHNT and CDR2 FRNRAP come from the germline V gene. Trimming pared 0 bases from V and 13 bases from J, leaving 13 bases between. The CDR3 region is CASGLVILGQQFF. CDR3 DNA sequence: TGTGCTAGTGGTTTGGTAATACTAGGCCAACAGTTCTTC.

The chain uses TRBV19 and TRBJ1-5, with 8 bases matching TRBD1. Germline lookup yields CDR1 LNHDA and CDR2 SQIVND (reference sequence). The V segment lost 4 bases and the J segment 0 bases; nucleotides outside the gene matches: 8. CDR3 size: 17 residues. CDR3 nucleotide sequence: TGTGCCAGTAGTAAGGGGATGGACAGGGTTAGCAATCAGCCCCAGCATTTT. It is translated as CASSKGMDRVSNQPQHF.

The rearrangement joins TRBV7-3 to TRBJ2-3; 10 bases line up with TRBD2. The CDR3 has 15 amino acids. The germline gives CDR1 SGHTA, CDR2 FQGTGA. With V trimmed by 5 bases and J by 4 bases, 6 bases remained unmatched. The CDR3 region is CASSPSGGAADTQYF. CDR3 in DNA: TGTGCCAGCAGCCCCAGCGGGGGGGCTGCAGATACGCAGTATTTT.

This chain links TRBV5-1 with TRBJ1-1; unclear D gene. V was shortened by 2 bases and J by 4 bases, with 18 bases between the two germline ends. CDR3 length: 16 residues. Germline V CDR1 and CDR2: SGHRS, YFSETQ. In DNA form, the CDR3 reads TGCGCCAGCAGCTTATCGGCCAGAAGCGCGAGCACTGAAGCTTTCTTT. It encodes CASSLSARSASTEAFF.